This entry lists 13 T cell receptor beta chains sequenced from one sample in a study of tissue T cells after allogeneic stem cell transplantation. Some clones are missing from TCRdb's copy, which holds only in-frame ones; the method was immunoSEQ multiplex PCR. This table has about 40,000 clones, over 85% appearing once. Sequencing used blood, obtained before transplantation. The source of these receptors is a woman between 35 and 70 years old who later had graft-versus-host disease after an allogeneic stem cell transplant.

This chain uses TRBV27 with TRBJ2-1; D unclear. This CDR3 is 15 amino acids long. V lost 2 bases to trimming and J lost 0 bases, with 8 bases between them. Per germline, CDR1 MNHEY and CDR2 SMNVEV (reference sequence). The CDR3 here is CASSLLESSYNEQFF. CDR3 bases: TGTGCCAGCAGTTTACTCGAAAGCTCCTACAATGAGCAGTTCTTC.

The rearrangement joins TRBV12-3 or TRBV12-4 to TRBJ1-1; no firm D call. The CDR3 runs to 13 residues. Deletions cut 6 bases from V and 5 bases from J, with 13 bases between. Here the CDR3 DNA reads TGTGCCAGCAGGCAAAGAGTCCGGACTGAAGCTTTCTTT. This gives the protein CASRQRVRTEAFF.

The chain uses TRBV25-1 and TRBJ2-1; tentative D call: TRBD2 (5 bases). Germline CDR1 MGHDK, CDR2 SYGVNS. The CDR3 spans 14 residues. Trimming took off 8 bases at V and 5 bases at J, with 16 bases between the two ends. As DNA, the CDR3 is TGTGCCAGCGGTACCGGAGCCGGGGACAATGAGCAGTTCTTC. This sequence encodes CASGTGAGDNEQFF.

This sequence joins TRBV24-1 and TRBJ2-5; 7 nucleotides agree with TRBD2. Looked up from germline, CDR1 is KGHDR and CDR2 is SFDVKD. The junction had 6 bases not matched to a gene; V was cut back by 3 bases and J by 3 bases. The CDR3 consists of 15 residues. The CDR3 region has the DNA TGTGCCACCAGTGATCCTACGGGAGGTGAAGAGACCCAGTACTTC. This sequence encodes CATSDPTGGEETQYF.

CDR3 protein: CASSLGTSGSGVEQFF. CDR3 nucleotides: TGCGCCAGCAGCTTGGGGACTAGCGGGAGTGGGGTTGAGCAGTTCTTC. The V gene is TRBV5-1, the J gene TRBJ2-1; 13 bases map to TRBD2. V was pared by 0 bases and J by 9 bases, with 6 bases of the junction left unmatched. The CDR3 contains 16 residues. The germline V gene has CDR1 SGHRS and CDR2 YFSETQ.

The gene calls are TRBV5-1 and TRBJ2-3, with 9 positions matching TRBD2. Germline-derived CDR1 and CDR2 are SGHRS and YFSETQ. Losses at the gene ends were 5 bases for V and 7 bases for J; bases not matched to a gene: 5. The CDR3 loop spans 13 amino acids. CDR3 protein: CASSSGSINTQYF. The DNA of the CDR3 is TGCGCCAGCAGTAGCGGGAGCATCAATACGCAGTATTTT. The variable domain in full, with the rest retrieved from reference TRBV5-1 and TRBJ2-3, is KAGVTQTPRYLIKTRGQQVTLSCSPISGHRSVSWYQQTPGQGLQFLFEYFSETQRNKGNFPGRFSGRQFSNSRSEMNVSTLELGDSALYLCASSSGSINTQYFGPGTRLTVL.

The chain combines TRBV4-2 with TRBJ2-3, with 7 bases identical to TRBD1. Germline loops: CDR1 LGHNA, CDR2 YNFKEQ. The CDR3 length is 16 residues. The ends lost 2 bases at V and 3 bases at J; junction bases unmatched: 8. CDR3 sequence (DNA): TGTGCCAGCAGCCAAAAGGGGGCCCTGGGAACAGATACGCAGTATTTT. Translated, it gives CASSQKGALGTDTQYF.

The chain employs TRBV6-2 or TRBV6-3 and TRBJ2-7, with D tentatively TRBD1 (5 bases). Germline V CDR1 and CDR2: MNHEY, SVGEGT. The V end was cut by 2 bases, the J end by 6 bases, with 8 bases between. The CDR3 covers 12 residues. Written as DNA, the CDR3 is TGTGCCAGCAGTTACATGACAGTCGAGCAGTACTTC. The encoded protein is CASSYMTVEQYF.

This rearrangement joins TRBV5-1 to TRBJ2-7, with 8 positions matching TRBD1. From germline, CDR1 is SGHRS and CDR2 YFSETQ. The CDR3 length is 15 residues. With V trimmed by 4 bases and J by 2 bases, 8 bases remained unmatched. CDR3 region: CASSPPDRDAYEQYF. CDR3 in DNA: TGCGCCAGCAGCCCGCCGGACAGGGATGCCTACGAGCAGTACTTC.

This chain joins TRBV4-3 and TRBJ1-1; D remains ambiguous. The germline V gene encodes CDR1 LGHNA and CDR2 YSLEER. This CDR3 region has 14 residues. With 5 bases removed from V and 0 bases from J, the gap between germline ends came to 10 bases. The chain's CDR3 is CASSSWTVNTEAFF. In nucleotides, the CDR3 is TGCGCCAGCAGCTCTTGGACGGTGAACACTGAAGCTTTCTTT.

The CDR3 protein is CASSRRDSSSYEQYF. Written as DNA, the CDR3 is TGTGCCAGCAGCCGCAGGGACAGCAGCTCCTACGAGCAGTACTTC. The V gene is TRBV14, the J gene TRBJ2-7; TRBD1 aligns across 7 bases. CDR3 length: 15 residues. Germline lookup yields CDR1 SGHDN and CDR2 FVKESK. V was clipped by 4 bases and J by 0 bases; unmatched bases: 6.

The chain joins TRBV5-6 to TRBJ2-7, with TRBD2 matching 8 bases. CDR3 length: 15 residues. Germline lookup yields CDR1 SGHDT and CDR2 YYEEEE. V lost 0 bases and J lost 6; bases outside the gene matches: 8. This CDR3 is CASSLGGRPFSEQYF. CDR3 nucleotide sequence: TGTGCCAGCAGCTTGGGCGGGAGGCCGTTTAGCGAGCAGTACTTC.

Here the CDR3 reads CASRDTTDTQYF. In DNA, the CDR3 is TGTGCCAGCAGGGACACCACAGATACGCAGTATTTT. The chain combines TRBV6-5 with TRBJ2-3; D possibly corresponds to TRBD1 (5 bases). The CDR3 loop spans 12 amino acids. Germline CDR1 is MNHEY and CDR2 is SVGAGI. Trimming removed 6 bases from V and 2 bases from J, with 6 bases in between.